This TCR beta chain comes out of a study of regulatory T cells in long-lasting Graves disease. Study-level points and caveats: Analyses excluded thyroid tissue, covering peripheral blood alone.

In building TCR beta libraries, iRepertoire HTBI primers were used together with Arm-PCR of CDR3 regions. Original handling: Gene usage covered 62 TRBV and around 15 TRBJ segments. Each CDR3 protein is one row after TCRdb ran MiXCR on the multiplex PCR reads. The V and J calls were not made by the authors but by TCRdb's processing. Of some 560,000 distinct CDR3 sequences listed, 15% to 20% are singletons. Time point indicated: newly diagnosed GD, antithyroid drugs for less than 3 months. The TCR library was made from RNA that had been extracted from PBMCs in TRIzol. Ten or more counts support this clonotype. The antigen is not known. This sample also belongs to another study, concerning T cells in Graves' hyperthyroidism and ophthalmopathy.

The TCR sequence derives from a woman aged 35-65 years with Graves disease. Sequenced here: peripheral blood mononuclear cells (PBMCs), sampled at new diagnosis, from a patient treated with antithyroid drugs.

CDR3 loop: CASSLEGYRNQPQHF. The DNA of the CDR3 is TGCGCCAGCAGCTTGGAAGGGTATCGCAATCAGCCCCAGCATTTT. This chain links TRBV5-1 with TRBJ1-5; D unclear. The V and J ends lost 0 bases and 2 bases respectively, with 9 bases between them. CDR1 SGHRS and CDR2 YFSETQ come from the germline V gene. This CDR3 is built from 15 residues.